This T cell receptor (beta chain) is drawn from a study of cytomegalovirus exposure and HLA in healthy donors. The V gene's germline CDR1 is MNHEY and CDR2 SMNVEV (reference sequence). This CDR3 is built from 15 residues. Trimming pared 4 bases from V and 3 bases from J, leaving 13 bases between. This clone showed up just a few times. No antigen is known for it. 13 Jbeta primers and 60 Vbeta primers were used for the PCR. This table comes from immunoSEQ multiplex PCR, and its TCRdb copy is limited to in-frame clones, with some not included. Of some 130,000 clones in the sample, about two thirds were seen once. Points from the study as a whole: Common viral pathogens were later found to be apparently linked to several of the most significant clusters. In an earlier analysis, productive rearrangement rates for most beta V segments clustered near 87% or 30%. Some V segments could not be told apart, so they were left out, TRBV6-2 and TRBV6-3 among them.

The sequenced sample was PBMCs. This sequence originates from a human donor in good health. The chain couples TRBV27 to TRBJ2-1, with a possible D match to TRBD2 (6 bases). CDR3 in DNA: TGTGCCAGCAGTTCCCCTTACGGGGGCTACAATGAGCAGTTCTTC. Translating gives CASSSPYGGYNEQFF.